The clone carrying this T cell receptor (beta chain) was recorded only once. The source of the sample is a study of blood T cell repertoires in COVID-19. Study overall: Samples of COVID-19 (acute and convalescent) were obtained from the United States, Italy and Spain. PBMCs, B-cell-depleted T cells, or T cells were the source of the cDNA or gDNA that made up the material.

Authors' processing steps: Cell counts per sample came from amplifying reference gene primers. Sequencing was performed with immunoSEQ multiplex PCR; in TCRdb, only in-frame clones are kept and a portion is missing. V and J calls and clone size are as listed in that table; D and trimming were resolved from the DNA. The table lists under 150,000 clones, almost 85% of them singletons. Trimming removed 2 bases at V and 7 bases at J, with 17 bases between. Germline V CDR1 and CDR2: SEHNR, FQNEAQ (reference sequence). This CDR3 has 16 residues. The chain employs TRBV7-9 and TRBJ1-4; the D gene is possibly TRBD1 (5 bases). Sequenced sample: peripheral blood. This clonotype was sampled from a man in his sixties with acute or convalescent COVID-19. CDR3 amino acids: CASSLFTGGRTEKLFF. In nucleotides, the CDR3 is TGTGCCAGCAGCTTATTTACCGGGGGACGGACTGAAAAACTGTTTTTT.